This is a list of T cell receptor beta chains from one sample in a study of blood T cell repertoires in COVID-19. Some clones are missing from TCRdb's copy, which holds only in-frame ones; the method was immunoSEQ multiplex PCR. The repertoire holds a few hundred thousand clones, with less than 90% as singletons. Sequences were obtained from PBMCs or T cells enriched from blood (not recorded which). All receptors derive from a woman between 40 and 50 years old who had recovered from COVID-19. The CDR3 runs from the conserved cysteine through the conserved F or W. A D gene is named only where the DNA matches it firmly. Clone size is given for some rows only: seen once, a few or many times, or a class if the clone is expanded.

j_call v_call d_call clone_size cdr3_aa cdr3_nt
TRBJ1-5 TRBV6-1 NA NA CASSELGAIYQPQHF TGTGCCAGCAGTGAACTTGGGGCCATCTATCAGCCCCAGCATTTT
TRBJ2-7 TRBV2 TRBD2 few CASSDVIAGVEQYF TGTGCCAGCAGTGACGTGATAGCGGGAGTCGAGCAGTACTTC
TRBJ2-5 TRBV18 NA NA CASSDSYQRQETQYF TGTGCCAGCTCAGACTCATACCAGCGACAAGAGACCCAGTACTTC
TRBJ2-5 TRBV10-3 TRBD2 NA CAISGFLGTSGTQETQYF TGTGCCATCAGTGGCTTTCTGGGAACTAGCGGGACCCAAGAGACCCAGTACTTC
TRBJ2-6 TRBV2 TRBD1 NA CASKTGHSGANVLTF TGTGCCAGCAAGACAGGGCACTCTGGGGCCAACGTCCTGACTTTC
TRBJ2-1 TRBV28 TRBD2 NA CASIIGGARDNEQFF TGTGCCAGCATCATCGGGGGGGCCAGGGACAATGAGCAGTTCTTC
TRBJ2-1 TRBV28 TRBD2 NA CASSLPGGRKGEQFF TGTGCCAGCAGTTTGCCGGGAGGGAGGAAAGGGGAGCAGTTCTTC
TRBJ2-5 TRBV28 NA NA CASSSRSETQYF TGTGCCAGCAGTTCCAGGTCGGAGACCCAGTACTTC
TRBJ1-5 TRBV6-2/TRBV6-3 NA few CASSYSGGVNQPQHF TGTGCCAGCAGTTACAGTGGAGGAGTCAATCAGCCCCAGCATTTT
TRBJ2-1 TRBV14 NA NA CASSLITTSSYNEQFF TGTGCCAGCAGCCTAATTACAACATCGTCCTACAATGAGCAGTTCTTC
TRBJ1-6 TRBV5-4 NA NA CASSFLTRDGSPLHF TGTGCCAGCAGCTTCCTGACACGAGACGGCTCACCCCTCCACTTT
TRBJ2-1 TRBV7-9 TRBD2 few CASSLAGGPGNEQFF TGTGCCAGCAGCCTAGCGGGAGGGCCGGGGAATGAGCAGTTCTTC
TRBJ1-1 TRBV30 NA NA CAWSTGRANTEAFF TGTGCCTGGAGTACAGGGCGGGCGAACACTGAAGCTTTCTTT
TRBJ1-2 TRBV3-1/TRBV3-2 NA NA CASSHAAKEARGYTF TGTGCCAGCAGCCATGCCGCAAAGGAGGCACGTGGCTACACCTTC
TRBJ2-5 TRBV18 NA NA CASSPGDRSETQYF TGTGCCAGCTCACCTGGAGACAGGTCAGAGACCCAGTACTTC
TRBJ1-1 TRBV19 NA few CASSYPGRDTEAFF TGTGCCAGTAGCTACCCCGGGCGGGACACTGAAGCTTTCTTT
TRBJ2-1 TRBV6-5 TRBD2 once CASTWRGSNGQFF TGTGCCAGCACCTGGCGGGGGAGCAATGGGCAGTTCTTC
TRBJ2-1 TRBV19 TRBD2 NA CASTILAGGVNEQFF TGTGCCAGTACCATACTAGCGGGAGGGGTCAATGAGCAGTTCTTC
TRBJ2-5 TRBV5-4 TRBD2 NA CASSWSREVETQYF TGTGCCAGCAGCTGGAGCCGGGAGGTGGAGACCCAGTACTTC
TRBJ2-2 TRBV3-1/TRBV3-2 TRBD1 NA CASSPWTGTENTGELFF TGTGCCAGCAGCCCCTGGACCGGGACAGAGAACACCGGGGAGCTGTTTTTT
TRBJ1-5 TRBV19 NA NA CASSKRKQGARDQPQHF TGTGCCAGTAGTAAACGGAAGCAGGGTGCTCGGGATCAGCCCCAGCATTTT
TRBJ1-1 TRBV18 NA medium-sized CASSPLGETRNTEAFF TGTGCCAGCTCACCGCTCGGGGAGACCCGAAACACTGAAGCTTTCTTT
TRBJ2-7 TRBV28 NA NA CAVGGLSYEQYF TGTGCCGTAGGGGGTCTCTCCTACGAGCAGTACTTC
TRBJ1-2 TRBV6-5 NA NA CASSYSPQGRYGYTF TGTGCCAGCAGTTATTCCCCACAGGGACGCTATGGCTACACCTTC
TRBJ1-4 TRBV28 NA NA CASSFAGLTNEKLFF TGTGCCAGCAGTTTTGCAGGGCTCACTAATGAAAAACTGTTTTTT
TRBJ1-2 TRBV7-8 TRBD1 NA CASSLGQGEIGGYTF TGTGCCAGCAGCTTGGGACAGGGGGAGATCGGCGGCTACACCTTC
TRBJ2-3 TRBV5-1 TRBD2 NA CASSLGGDTQYF TGCGCCAGCAGCCTCGGGGGGGATACGCAGTATTTT
TRBJ2-3 TRBV24-1 NA NA CATRSQGRGDTQYF TGTGCCACCAGAAGCCAGGGGAGAGGAGATACGCAGTATTTT
TRBJ2-6 TRBV3-1/TRBV3-2 NA NA CASSPLSGANVLTF TGTGCCAGCAGCCCCCTCTCTGGGGCCAACGTCCTGACTTTC
TRBJ1-6 TRBV20-1 TRBD1 NA CSASVTGSSPLHF TGCAGTGCTAGTGTGACAGGGAGTTCACCCCTCCACTTT
TRBJ2-5 TRBV25-1 NA NA CASSGDTQETQYF TGTGCCAGCAGTGGGGACACCCAAGAGACCCAGTACTTC
TRBJ2-6 TRBV4-1 TRBD2 NA CASSQGLAAGANVLTF TGCGCCAGCAGCCAAGGGCTAGCGGCTGGGGCCAACGTCCTGACTTTC
TRBJ1-2 TRBV19 NA NA CASSIDAGQIYGYTF TGTGCCAGTAGTATAGATGCCGGACAGATCTATGGCTACACCTTC
TRBJ2-5 TRBV24-1 TRBD2 NA CATSDSGGSGETQYF TGTGCCACCAGTGATTCCGGCGGGAGCGGTGAGACCCAGTACTTC
TRBJ2-5 TRBV30 TRBD1 NA CAWSVHGTVQETQYF TGTGCCTGGAGTGTACACGGGACAGTCCAAGAGACCCAGTACTTC
TRBJ1-1 TRBV4-1 NA NA CASRKQGTEAFF TGCGCCAGCAGGAAACAGGGCACTGAAGCTTTCTTT
TRBJ1-1 TRBV5-1 NA NA CASSLTGSPNTEAFF TGCGCCAGCAGCTTGACAGGGAGCCCGAACACTGAAGCTTTCTTT
TRBJ1-2 TRBV27 TRBD1 once CASRSGDRNYGYTF TGTGCCAGCAGGTCAGGGGACAGGAACTATGGCTACACCTTC
TRBJ2-1 TRBV18 NA NA CASSPALNNEQFF TGTGCCAGCTCACCAGCGTTAAACAATGAGCAGTTCTTC
TRBJ1-6 TRBV19 TRBD1 NA CASSIPATGLNSPLHF TGTGCCAGTAGTATCCCCGCGACAGGGCTGAATTCACCCCTCCACTTT
TRBJ2-1 TRBV7-9 TRBD2 NA CASSFSGMGNEQFF TGTGCCAGCAGCTTTAGCGGGATGGGGAATGAGCAGTTCTTC
TRBJ2-5 TRBV11-3 TRBD2 NA CASSLVTSGRAAETQYF TGTGCCAGCAGCTTAGTGACTAGCGGGAGGGCCGCAGAGACCCAGTACTTC
TRBJ2-2 TRBV11-2 NA once CASSPRAGSNTGELFF TGTGCCAGCAGCCCTCGAGCGGGTTCGAACACCGGGGAGCTGTTTTTT
TRBJ2-1 TRBV5-6 TRBD2 NA CASSFRGGTSLLAYNEQFF TGTGCCAGCAGTTTCCGAGGGGGGACTAGCCTGTTGGCGTACAATGAGCAGTTCTTC
TRBJ1-2 TRBV7-2 TRBD1 NA CASSLRQGGNYGYTF TGTGCCAGCAGCTTACGGCAAGGGGGCAACTATGGCTACACCTTC
TRBJ1-1 TRBV5-1 NA many CASRGLLTNTEAFF TGCGCCAGCAGGGGACTCTTGACGAACACTGAAGCTTTCTTT
TRBJ1-1 TRBV5-4 NA NA CASSRGTEAFF TGTGCCAGCAGCCGGGGGACTGAAGCTTTCTTT
TRBJ2-7 TRBV2 NA NA CASIAYRASEQYF TGTGCCAGCATAGCGTACAGGGCGAGCGAGCAGTACTTC
TRBJ1-4 TRBV7-9 TRBD1 NA CASSRGQGTEKLFF TGTGCCAGCAGCCGGGGACAGGGAACCGAAAAACTGTTTTTT
TRBJ1-4 TRBV6-2/TRBV6-3 NA few CASSRFLASEELFF TGTGCCAGCAGCCGCTTTCTTGCATCGGAGGAACTGTTTTTT
TRBJ1-3 TRBV6-5 NA NA CASSQPQGRTIYF TGTGCCAGCAGTCAGCCACAGGGTCGCACCATATATTTT
TRBJ2-1 TRBV27 NA once CASRIGGEQFF TGTGCCAGCAGGATAGGGGGTGAGCAGTTCTTC